The 16 T cell receptor beta chains presented below share a single source sample, sequenced in a study of T cell responses to AZD1222 COVID-19 vaccine. Libraries were prepared by immunoSEQ multiplex PCR; TCRdb keeps only in-frame clonotypes and omits some of them. Here the sample spans approximately 120,000 clones, around 87% being singletons. The source material was peripheral blood, sampled on day 0 of AZD1222 vaccination. The receptors derive from an adult in good health.

This clone has just one count. V and J are TRBV7-8 and TRBJ1-4; 7 nucleotides agree with TRBD1. Per the germline V gene, CDR1 is SGHVS and CDR2 is FQNEAQ. With 8 bases clipped from V and 5 bases from J, the junction kept 11 bases outside the gene matches. The CDR3 covers 15 residues. The CDR3 DNA reads as TGTGCCAGCGCCACAGGGGAAGGGAAAAATGAAAAACTGTTTTTT. It translates to CASATGEGKNEKLFF.

CDR3 DNA: TGTGCCAGCAGTTCTGGGACAGATACGCAGTATTTT. This translates into CASSSGTDTQYF. This chain joins TRBV6-2 or TRBV6-3 and TRBJ2-3; D call uncertain. V lost 4 bases and J lost 3, with 5 bases in between. CDR3 length equals 12 residues. Germline-derived CDR1 and CDR2 are MNHEY and SVGEGT.

This clone has just one count. The chain recombines TRBV4-1 with TRBJ2-5; D possibly corresponds to TRBD1 (6 bases). The CDR3 length is 14 residues. V was cut by 4 bases and J by 5 bases, with 14 bases left in between. Germline-derived CDR1 and CDR2 are MGHRA and YSYEKL. CDR3 coding DNA: TGCGCCAGCAGCCCACAGGGCGATGGGGAGACCCAGTACTTC. It is translated as CASSPQGDGETQYF.

The V call is TRBV7-9, the J call TRBJ1-1; D remains ambiguous. V was cut by 2 bases and J by 4 bases, with 8 bases left in between. Germline loops: CDR1 SEHNR, CDR2 FQNEAQ (reference sequence). This CDR3 has 13 amino acids. Written as DNA, the CDR3 is TGTGCCAGCAGCTTAATGGGCGGCACTGAAGCTTTCTTT. It is translated as CASSLMGGTEAFF.

The J gene is TRBJ1-4, the V gene TRBV5-6, with 10 bases identical to TRBD1. The germline gives CDR1 SGHDT, CDR2 YYEEEE. The CDR3 runs to 15 residues. V was clipped by 5 bases and J by 7 bases; unmatched bases: 8. The CDR3 nucleotides are TGTGCCAGCAGACGTAGACAGGGGGCGGGTGAAAAACTGTTTTTT. This sequence encodes CASRRRQGAGEKLFF.

This clone was seen more than once but under ten times. The V gene is TRBV10-3, the J gene TRBJ2-7; 9 bases fit TRBD1. V lost 6 bases to trimming and J lost 3 bases; unmatched junction nucleotides: 12. Looked up from germline, CDR1 is ENHRY and CDR2 is SYGVKD. The CDR3 has 16 residues. The CDR3 DNA reads as TGTGCCATCAGCTCAATCCGGGACAGGGTAGGCTACGAGCAGTACTTC. Its protein is CAISSIRDRVGYEQYF.

This sequence joins TRBV19 and TRBJ1-5; 9 bases agree with TRBD1. Unmatched junction bases numbered 6, after V lost 4 bases and J lost 5 bases. This CDR3 has 15 residues. The germline gives CDR1 LNHDA, CDR2 SQIVND (reference sequence). The DNA for the CDR3 is TGTGCCAGTAGTAGCAGGGACAGGGACTATCAGCCCCAGCATTTT. Amino acid sequence: CASSSRDRDYQPQHF.

This clone was seen just once. V and J are TRBV10-3 and TRBJ2-7, with D maybe TRBD1 (6 bases). The CDR3 covers 14 residues. Trimming shortened V by 3 bases and J by 1 base, and 10 bases separated the two germline ends. CDR1 and CDR2 (germline): ENHRY, SYGVKD. CDR3: CAISDGTSSYEQYF. The CDR3 DNA is TGTGCCATCAGTGATGGGACATCGTCCTACGAGCAGTACTTC.

The chain joins TRBV12-3 or TRBV12-4 to TRBJ1-6; D unclear. V was trimmed by 6 bases and J by 7 bases, leaving 7 bases between them. The CDR3 length is 12 residues. The CDR3 DNA reads TGTGCCAGCAGCTCGCAAAATTCACCCCTCCACTTT. It is translated as CASSSQNSPLHF.

This clone was seen only once. This sequence joins TRBV28 and TRBJ1-6, with 7 bases fitting TRBD1. CDR3 length: 14 residues. The germline gives CDR1 MDHEN, CDR2 SYDVKM. Unmatched junction bases numbered 4, after V lost 6 bases and J lost 5 bases. This chain's CDR3 is CASSRQGNNSPLHF. CDR3 nucleotides: TGTGCCAGCAGCCGACAGGGTAATAATTCACCCCTCCACTTT.

This chain links TRBV6-1 with TRBJ2-1, with a tentative D call TRBD1 (5 bases). Germline V lookup: CDR1 MNHNS, CDR2 SASEGT. With 1 base removed from V and 6 bases from J, the gap between germline ends came to 7 bases. The CDR3 is made up of 13 amino acids. CDR3 sequence: CASSEVRVNEQFF. CDR3 coding DNA: TGTGCCAGCAGTGAAGTCAGGGTCAATGAGCAGTTCTTC.

V gene TRBV7-9 combines with J gene TRBJ2-7, with D tentatively TRBD1 or TRBD2 (6 bases each). Germline CDR1 is SEHNR and CDR2 is FQNEAQ (reference sequence). The CDR3 runs to 13 residues. V was trimmed by 1 base and J by 6 bases, leaving 10 bases between them. The CDR3 spells CASSLVGGGEQYF. The CDR3 DNA sequence: TGTGCCAGCAGCTTAGTTGGAGGGGGCGAGCAGTACTTC.

The rearrangement links TRBV2 to TRBJ2-5; possible D gene TRBD2, 5 bases. This CDR3 contains 11 residues. CDR1 and CDR2 from the germline V gene are SNHLY and FYNNEI. Trimming removed 10 bases at V and 5 bases at J, with 11 bases between. The CDR3, as DNA: TGTGCCACCGGACGGAGGGAGACCCAGTACTTC. Translation: CATGRRETQYF.

The J gene is TRBJ2-1, the V gene TRBV27, with 8 bases matching TRBD2. The germline CDR1 and CDR2 sequences are MNHEY and SMNVEV (reference sequence). This CDR3 has 15 residues. V shed 3 bases, J shed 5 bases, and the junction held 6 bases outside the gene matches. The CDR3 loop reads CASSFSLAGDNEQFF. CDR3 bases: TGTGCCAGCAGTTTTTCCCTAGCGGGTGACAATGAGCAGTTCTTC.

The genes are TRBV3-1 (or the pseudogene TRBV3-2) and TRBJ1-5, with 8 bases identical to TRBD1. CDR1 is LGHDT, CDR2 YNNKEL, per germline (reference sequence). There are 16 residues in the CDR3. V was clipped by 0 bases and J by 4 bases; unmatched bases: 5. The CDR3 reads CASSQEEDRANQPQHF. The CDR3 DNA is TGTGCCAGCAGCCAAGAAGAGGACAGGGCAAATCAGCCCCAGCATTTT.

This chain joins TRBV4-3 and TRBJ1-1; TRBD1 is a possible D gene (6 bases). The CDR3 consists of 15 residues. From germline, CDR1 is LGHNA and CDR2 YSLEER. The V and J ends lost 4 bases and 1 base respectively, with 13 bases between them. DNA for the CDR3: TGCGCCAGCAGCCCCCAGACAGGCAAGAACACTGAAGCTTTCTTT. Translating it yields CASSPQTGKNTEAFF.